The entry below gives a single T cell receptor (beta chain) sequence along with its context. This specimen comes from a study of control samples from healthy donors and cancer patients. The table came from immunoSEQ multiplex PCR; TCRdb's copy has only in-frame clones and leaves some out. The sample table sets out some 190,000 clones. Per germline, CDR1 SGHAT and CDR2 FQNNGV. Trimming left V 3 bases short and J 9 bases short, with 15 bases between. This CDR3 has 14 residues. The TCR sequence derives from a woman aged 25 to 45 in good health. What was sequenced was blood. The rearrangement uses TRBV11-2 and TRBJ2-1; the D is unclear. In DNA form, the CDR3 reads TGTGCCAGCAGCTTGCTCACCGGACGGACTGAGCAGTTCTTC. Translating it yields CASSLLTGRTEQFF.